The T cell receptor beta chain described here comes from a study of CD8 T cells in Susac syndrome. Peripheral blood CD8+ and CD4+ T cells were profiled by TCR beta sequencing. CD8+ and CD4+ T cells were negatively isolated; TEMRA cells were FACS-enriched. CDR3 length: 12 residues. Trimming stripped 5 bases from V and 4 bases from J, with 7 bases between. CDR1 is SEHNR, CDR2 FQNEAQ, per germline (reference sequence). An amount of RNA that ranged from roughly 0.5 to 1 ug was reverse transcribed with random hexamers. Amplification of TCR beta CDR3 was carried out by immunoSEQ multiplex PCR, which covered 54 Vbeta and 13 Jbeta segments. Via MiXCR, TCRdb re-called the immunoSEQ multiplex PCR reads, giving one row per CDR3 protein. This table holds about 66,000 distinct CDR3 sequences, 94% found once.

The chain employs TRBV7-9 and TRBJ2-3; D is uncertain. The TCR originated in a human donor with multiple sclerosis. Sequencing input: CD8+ T cells from PBMCs. CDR3 nucleotides: TGTGCCAGCAGCCCCTACGCAGATACGCAGTATTTT. Residues: CASSPYADTQYF.